This TCR beta chain was identified in a study of blood T cells in healthy people across ages. Study-level points and caveats: It was not possible, with unsorted PBMCs, to conclusively compare naive and antigen-experienced cells.

The authors ran a second PCR of 7 to 11 cycles using a sample-barcoded 5' primer and a J-beta primer mix. Tags on each cDNA molecule came from a template-switch adaptor with 12 random nucleotides. TCRdb re-called the 5' RACE reads through MiXCR, storing one row per CDR3 protein. This table has hundreds of thousands of distinct CDR3 sequences, more than 20% appearing once. Points on this clonotype: Its matching antigen is unknown.

There were at least 5.5 micrograms of total RNA extracted from every sample. V gave up 4 bases and J gave up 1 base, with 10 bases separating them. Germline loops: CDR1 SNHLY, CDR2 FYNNEI. The length of the CDR3 is 15 residues. A further study also used this sample, focusing on T cells of mothers and their children. From that report: Maternal samples each gave over 9 million TCR beta CDR3 reads, and child samples about 3 million each.

The receptor was derived from a boy aged 5-17 years in good health. The chain combines TRBV2 with TRBJ2-2, with D hard to call. The sequenced sample consisted of blood. The CDR3 bases are TGTGCCAGCAGTGTCAGGTCGGGGAACACCGGGGAGCTGTTTTTT. Protein sequence: CASSVRSGNTGELFF.